Listed below are T cell receptor beta chains from one sample, sequenced in a study of OX40 agonist ivuxolimab in advanced cancers. Clones were read by immunoSEQ multiplex PCR, and TCRdb kept only the in-frame ones, dropping some. Among some 77,000 clones listed, around 86% were seen once. This material consisted of CD4+ or CD8+ T cells sorted from blood, taken in a trial of the OX40 agonist ivuxolimab. Receptor source: an adult with an advanced solid tumor such as melanoma, head and neck, liver or kidney cancer. The CDR3 runs from the conserved cysteine through the conserved F or W. The D gene is left open where the match is weak. Not all rows give a size; the values are once, few, many and, for expanded clones, a class.

DNA	CDR3	D	V	size	J
TGTGCCATCAGCGACCATGGACAGGGAAGTCAGCCCCAGCATTTT	CAISDHGQGSQPQHF	TRBD1	TRBV10-3	NA	TRBJ1-5
TGTGCCAGTAGTAATCAGGGGGCGGCGACTGAAGCTTTCTTT	CASSNQGAATEAFF	TRBD1	TRBV19	many	TRBJ1-1
TGTGCCAGCAGTTCTGCGGGAACCCTGAAAAACATTCAGTACTTC	CASSSAGTLKNIQYF	NA	TRBV28	NA	TRBJ2-4
TGTGCCAGCAGCCAAGGGGGGAGGTCCTACAATGAGCAGTTCTTC	CASSQGGRSYNEQFF	NA	TRBV4-2	NA	TRBJ2-1
TGTGCCAGCAGCTCGGACTACCACGGTGAGCAGTTCTTC	CASSSDYHGEQFF	NA	TRBV5-6	NA	TRBJ2-1
TGTGCCAGCAGTCTAACCGGGGAGACTGAAGCTTTCTTT	CASSLTGETEAFF	NA	TRBV7-2	NA	TRBJ1-1
TGTGCCAGCAGTCAGGGGGCAGGTGGCTACACCTTC	CASSQGAGGYTF	TRBD1	TRBV6-5	NA	TRBJ1-2
TGCGCCAGCAGTGCCAGAGATGGGGCTGAAAAACTGTTTTTT	CASSARDGAEKLFF	NA	TRBV6-1	NA	TRBJ1-4
TGCGCCAGCAGCCAACCAGACAGGGAGCCCTACGAGCAGTACTTC	CASSQPDREPYEQYF	TRBD1	TRBV4-1	few	TRBJ2-7
TGTGCCATCAGTGCCACCACAGGGGACGACTATGGCTACACCTTC	CAISATTGDDYGYTF	TRBD1	TRBV10-3	NA	TRBJ1-2
TGTGCCAGCAGCCAGGGCCCGGACACGGAGCAGTACTTC	CASSQGPDTEQYF	NA	TRBV14	NA	TRBJ2-7
TGTGCCAGCAGAAAACTCTATGGCTACACCTTC	CASRKLYGYTF	NA	TRBV28	NA	TRBJ1-2
TGTGCCAGCAGCTTAGTTGGAGGGGAAGGGGATGGCTACACCTTC	CASSLVGGEGDGYTF	NA	TRBV7-2	NA	TRBJ1-2
TGTGCCACCAGGGTAGTATCTAACTATGGCTACACCTTC	CATRVVSNYGYTF	NA	TRBV7-2	NA	TRBJ1-2
TGTGCCATCAGTGAGCCAATAAACACTGAAGCTTTCTTT	CAISEPINTEAFF	NA	TRBV10-3	NA	TRBJ1-1
TGTGCCAGCAGCGTCCTCATGGGTGAGCAGTTCTTC	CASSVLMGEQFF	NA	TRBV7-8	NA	TRBJ2-1
TGTGCCAGCAGGCGGGGCAGGGAGTCTTCCCACTATGGCTACACCTTC	CASRRGRESSHYGYTF	NA	TRBV27	NA	TRBJ1-2
TGTGCCAGCAACCAAGGTGGCAGCTACTCTGGAAACACCATATATTTT	CASNQGGSYSGNTIYF	NA	TRBV28	NA	TRBJ1-3
TGTGCCAGCAGTAGGTTTGCCGGACTCGAGGGGAATGAGCAGTTCTTC	CASSRFAGLEGNEQFF	NA	TRBV6-4	NA	TRBJ2-1
TGTGCCAGCAGCCAAGCAGGGACTGGGACCCAGTACTTC	CASSQAGTGTQYF	NA	TRBV4-2	NA	TRBJ2-5
TGTGCCAGCTCAACGACGGGTTCCAAAAACATTCAGTACTTC	CASSTTGSKNIQYF	NA	TRBV18	NA	TRBJ2-4
TGTGCCAGCAGTTTAGACCTCCCCTTCATCGGCGAGCAGTACTTC	CASSLDLPFIGEQYF	NA	TRBV28	NA	TRBJ2-7
TGTGCCAGCAGTTCCAGATTATCCACGAGGGGGGAGACCCAGTACTTC	CASSSRLSTRGETQYF	NA	TRBV6-5	NA	TRBJ2-5
TGTGCCAGCAGTTTAACCCCTATCAGGTCCATCGGTACGCAGTATTTT	CASSLTPIRSIGTQYF	NA	TRBV28	NA	TRBJ2-3
TGTGCCAGCAGCTCCTGGGACAGGATTAACTATGGCTACACCTTC	CASSSWDRINYGYTF	TRBD1	TRBV7-9	NA	TRBJ1-2
TGTGCCAGCAGAACGGGACAGACCTACGAGCAGTACTTC	CASRTGQTYEQYF	TRBD1	TRBV28	NA	TRBJ2-7
TGTGCCAGCAGTTTCATAGCGGGAGGCGAGCAGTACTTC	CASSFIAGGEQYF	TRBD2	TRBV27	NA	TRBJ2-7
TGTGCCAGCAGTGAAGCTGAGGGGTCCTACAATGAGCAGTTCTTC	CASSEAEGSYNEQFF	NA	TRBV6-1	NA	TRBJ2-1
TGTGCCAGCAGCTTGGAGCTTGCCGATTACAATGAGCAGTTCTTC	CASSLELADYNEQFF	NA	TRBV5-4	NA	TRBJ2-1
TGTGCCAGCAGTTACTCGGGCGGGGTAGGCGAGCAGTACTTC	CASSYSGGVGEQYF	NA	TRBV6-5	NA	TRBJ2-7
TGTGCCAGCAGAAGACCCGCAGGGTCCCCAGATACGCAGTATTTT	CASRRPAGSPDTQYF	NA	TRBV2	NA	TRBJ2-3
TGCGCCAGCAGCTTGGAAACAGATACGCAGTATTTT	CASSLETDTQYF	NA	TRBV5-1	NA	TRBJ2-3
TGTGCCAGCAGCTTAGGGCATAACACTGAAGCTTTCTTT	CASSLGHNTEAFF	NA	TRBV7-2	NA	TRBJ1-1
TGTGCCAGCAGCCCCGACGGTAACTATGGCTACACCTTC	CASSPDGNYGYTF	NA	TRBV4-2	NA	TRBJ1-2
TGTGCCAGCAGCAAGGGGGATCAGCCCCAGCATTTT	CASSKGDQPQHF	NA	TRBV7-9	NA	TRBJ1-5
TGTGCCAGCAGTGTTTGGGTCGGAGTTAATCAGCCCCAGCATTTT	CASSVWVGVNQPQHF	NA	TRBV2	NA	TRBJ1-5
TGTGCCAGCAATAGGGGGACAGCCATCTCCTACGAGCAGTACTTC	CASNRGTAISYEQYF	TRBD1	TRBV6-5	NA	TRBJ2-7
TGTGCCAGCAGCTTATGGCCTGCCCCCGAGCAGTTCTTC	CASSLWPAPEQFF	NA	TRBV7-2	NA	TRBJ2-1
TGTGCCAGCAGTCCCAGGGGGCGAAACACTGAAGCTTTCTTT	CASSPRGRNTEAFF	TRBD1	TRBV6-6	once	TRBJ1-1
TGTGCCAGCAGTTCCACTACGAACCAGTACTTC	CASSSTTNQYF	NA	TRBV28	NA	TRBJ2-5
TGTGCCAGCAGGGCGGCCGCGGCAGATACGCAGTATTTT	CASRAAAADTQYF	NA	TRBV2	NA	TRBJ2-3
TGTGCCAGCAGTGAAGGGGACAGGGTGAGAACAGATACGCAGTATTTT	CASSEGDRVRTDTQYF	TRBD1	TRBV6-1	few	TRBJ2-3
TGTGCCAGCAGCGCCGGGACTAGCGCTAACACCGGGGAGCTGTTTTTT	CASSAGTSANTGELFF	TRBD2	TRBV9	NA	TRBJ2-2
TGTGCCAGCAGCCGAACAACAGAGACCCAGTACTTC	CASSRTTETQYF	NA	TRBV7-2	NA	TRBJ2-5
TGTGCCAGCTCACCACCGGACAGAAACACCGGGGAGCTGTTTTTT	CASSPPDRNTGELFF	NA	TRBV18	few	TRBJ2-2
TGTGCCAGTAGTGTGCAGGGAGGCAATCAGCCCCAGCATTTT	CASSVQGGNQPQHF	NA	TRBV19	few	TRBJ1-5
TGTGCCAGCAGCGTCCAGTTGGAGGCTTTCTTT	CASSVQLEAFF	NA	TRBV28	NA	TRBJ1-1
TGTGCCAGTAGCCCTTGGGACAGAGGAACAGATACGCAGTATTTT	CASSPWDRGTDTQYF	TRBD1	TRBV19	NA	TRBJ2-3
TGTGCCAGCAGCTTCAGTTCGACTAGCGGCAACAATGAGCAGTTCTTC	CASSFSSTSGNNEQFF	TRBD2	TRBV5-8	NA	TRBJ2-1
TGTGCCAGCAGTGAAGGGACTAGCGGCCTGCGGTGGGGGACCCAGTACTTC	CASSEGTSGLRWGTQYF	TRBD2	TRBV2	NA	TRBJ2-5
TGCGCCAGCAGCTTGGGACAGGGGGCGCACAATGAGCAGTTCTTC	CASSLGQGAHNEQFF	TRBD1	TRBV5-1	NA	TRBJ2-1
TGTGCCTGGAGTAGGACAGGGGATTCACCCCTCCACTTT	CAWSRTGDSPLHF	TRBD1	TRBV30	NA	TRBJ1-6